Listed here are 11 T cell receptor beta chains from one sample, sequenced in a study of cytomegalovirus exposure and HLA in healthy donors. A multiplex PCR was run with 60 Vbeta primers and 13 Jbeta primers. Clones were read by immunoSEQ multiplex PCR, and TCRdb kept only the in-frame ones, dropping some. The profile covers 110,000 or so clones, with over 65% appearing a single time and about 7.5% taken by the ten largest. Sequencing used PBMCs. The receptors were sampled from a man aged 40-49 years in good health and CMV-seropositive.

The J gene is TRBJ2-6, the V gene TRBV6-5; D is uncertain. Germline CDR1 reads MNHEY; CDR2 reads SVGAGI. CDR3 length: 15 residues. V was trimmed by 10 bases and J by 0 bases, leaving 13 bases between them. CDR3 DNA: TGTGCCACATCAACCAGAAACTCTGGGGCCAACGTCCTGACTTTC. It specifies CATSTRNSGANVLTF.

The genes are TRBV9 and TRBJ2-7; 8 bases line up with TRBD2. The CDR3 contains 15 residues. The germline V gene has CDR1 SGDLS and CDR2 YYNGEE. J lost 3 bases, V lost 5 bases, and 10 bases had no gene match. The DNA of the CDR3 is TGTGCCAGCAGTCGGCCGGGACTAGACCACTACGAGCAGTACTTC. Encoded protein: CASSRPGLDHYEQYF. Looking up the rest from reference TRBV9 and TRBJ2-7 gives the full variable domain: DSGVTQTPKHLITATGQRVTLRCSPRSGDLSVYWYQQSLDQGLQFLIQYYNGEERAKGNILERFSAQQFPDLHSELNLSSLELGDSALYFCASSRPGLDHYEQYFGPGTRLTVT.

This clone was found a few times. The V and J genes are TRBV2 and TRBJ2-1; 8 bases are a match to TRBD1. Germline loops: CDR1 SNHLY, CDR2 FYNNEI. With V trimmed by 7 bases and J by 7 bases, 6 bases remained unmatched. CDR3 length: 13 residues. CDR3 nucleotides: TGTGCCAGCATGCCGGACAGGGATAATGAGCAGTTCTTC. Protein sequence: CASMPDRDNEQFF.

The chain is built from TRBV19 and TRBJ1-2, with TRBD1 as a possible D gene (6 bases). V dropped 0 bases and J dropped 4 bases, with 9 bases sitting between them. This CDR3 region has 14 residues. Germline V gene sequence: CDR1 LNHDA, CDR2 SQIVND (reference sequence). This CDR3 reads CASSIDGGRYGYTF. The CDR3, as DNA: TGTGCCAGTAGTATAGATGGGGGCCGCTATGGCTACACCTTC.

The chain carries TRBV29-1 and TRBJ1-2, with D unresolved. The V end was cut by 5 bases, the J end by 0 bases, with 10 bases between. The CDR3 is 13 amino acids. In germline, CDR1 is SQVTM, CDR2 ANQGSEA. CDR3 loop: CSVLQQTNYGYTF. For the CDR3, the DNA is TGCAGCGTTCTTCAACAGACTAACTATGGCTACACCTTC.

The chain joins TRBV30 to TRBJ2-4; D gene unclear. V was pared by 0 bases and J by 10 bases, with 10 bases between. Germline CDR1 is GTSNPN and CDR2 is SVGIG (reference sequence). The length of the CDR3 is 12 residues. The CDR3 region is CAWSVLERIQYF. CDR3 nucleotide sequence: TGTGCCTGGAGTGTCCTAGAACGGATTCAGTACTTC.

The chain employs TRBV6-5 and TRBJ1-2; tentative D call: TRBD1 (5 bases). The CDR3 is 16 amino acids. V lost 4 bases, J lost 4 bases, and 19 bases lay in between. Per germline, CDR1 MNHEY and CDR2 SVGAGI. DNA for the CDR3: TGTGCCAGCAGTTTCCTTTTAGACAGAGCGGGCTATGGCTACACCTTC. Translated: CASSFLLDRAGYGYTF.

The CDR3, as DNA: TGTGCCAGCAGTTTACCCTTCACAACAGGGGTCGGGGCTTTCTTT. Translation gives CASSLPFTTGVGAFF. The genes are TRBV28 and TRBJ1-1; 7 bases match TRBD1. This CDR3 is built from 15 residues. The J segment lost 11 bases and the V segment lost 2 bases, leaving 14 bases of the junction unmatched. Germline V gene sequence: CDR1 MDHEN, CDR2 SYDVKM.

The CDR3 region is CASSDRVEKLFF. CDR3 bases: TGTGCCAGTAGTGACAGAGTTGAAAAACTGTTTTTT. The chain recombines TRBV19 with TRBJ1-4; D may be TRBD1 (5 bases). In germline, CDR1 is LNHDA, CDR2 SQIVND (reference sequence). The V end lost 5 bases, the J end lost 7 bases, and 8 bases lay between the germline ends. The CDR3 is made up of 12 amino acids.

The V gene is TRBV11-2, the J gene TRBJ1-6; the match to TRBD1 covers 7 bases. With 2 bases clipped from V and 3 bases from J, the junction kept 4 bases outside the gene matches. Germline CDR1 is SGHAT and CDR2 is FQNNGV. This CDR3 is built from 16 residues. DNA of the CDR3: TGTGCCAGCAGCTTATACGCAGGGGGCTATAATTCACCCCTCCACTTT. It codes for CASSLYAGGYNSPLHF.

J is TRBJ1-2 and V is TRBV19, with TRBD1 as a possible D gene (6 bases). This CDR3 is 16 amino acids long. Germline V gives CDR1 LNHDA, CDR2 SQIVND (reference sequence). Trimming took 3 bases from V and 4 from J, leaving 18 bases between them. The CDR3 DNA reads TGTGCCAGTAGTATTGTGGGGGCGAGAATACTCTATGGCTACACCTTC. Amino acid sequence: CASSIVGARILYGYTF.